This T cell receptor (beta chain) originates from a study of blood T cell repertoires in COVID-19. Across the study: Samples of COVID-19 (acute and convalescent) were obtained from the United States, Italy and Spain.

TCRdb keeps only in-frame clones here, not all; method: immunoSEQ multiplex PCR. The sample records 55,000 to 85,000 clones, more than 75% being singletons. The receptor was isolated from a woman between 65 and 79 years old with acute or convalescent COVID-19. Sequenced sample: peripheral blood.

CDR3: CASSQITGKVQETQYF. CDR3 nucleotide sequence: TGTGCCAGCAGCCAAATAACAGGGAAAGTCCAAGAGACCCAGTACTTC. The chain uses TRBV14 and TRBJ2-5; tentatively, D is TRBD1 (6 bases). Deletions cut 2 bases from V and 1 base from J, with 14 bases between. Germline V gene data show CDR1 as SGHDN and CDR2 as FVKESK. The CDR3 extends over 16 amino acids.